These 9 T cell receptor beta chains share one sample of origin, sequenced in a study of cytomegalovirus exposure and HLA in healthy donors. PCR amplification relied on 60 Vbeta primers (plus 13 Jbeta primers). Method: immunoSEQ multiplex PCR; TCRdb's copy keeps in-frame clones and lacks some. The data show about 130,000 clones, over 60% seen once. The sequenced sample was PBMCs. All receptors come from a man in his forties in good health and CMV-seronegative.

This sequence joins TRBV27 and TRBJ1-1, with 9 bases lining up with TRBD1. The CDR3 runs 16 residues. Germline CDR1 is MNHEY and CDR2 is SMNVEV (reference sequence). V trimming: 5 bases; J trimming: 5 bases; junction bases outside the gene matches: 12. The CDR3 DNA reads as TGTGCCAGCAGTCCCGGACCGGGACAGGGAAGAACTGAAGCTTTCTTT. It translates to CASSPGPGQGRTEAFF.

The chain combines TRBV7-3 with TRBJ2-1; 12 bases agree with TRBD1. The germline V gene encodes CDR1 SGHTA and CDR2 FQGTGA. The V and J ends lost 4 bases and 8 bases, in that order; junction bases with no gene match: 6. This CDR3 contains 15 residues. CDR3 sequence reads: CASSSTGTGGYEQFF. In nucleotides, the CDR3 is TGTGCCAGCAGCTCGACCGGGACAGGGGGCTATGAGCAGTTCTTC. Full variable domain (remainder filled in from reference TRBV7-3 and TRBJ2-1): GAGVSQTPSNKVTEKGKYVELRCDPISGHTALYWYRQSLGQGPEFLIYFQGTGAADDSGLPNDRFFAVRPEGSVSTLKIQRTERGDSAVYLCASSSTGTGGYEQFFGPGTRLTVL.

J is TRBJ2-5 and V is TRBV15; no clear D gene. Looked up from germline, CDR1 is LNHNV and CDR2 is YYDKDF (reference sequence). CDR3 length: 15 amino acids. V lost 0 bases, J lost 2 bases, and 10 bases lay in between. CDR3 sequence (DNA): TGTGCCACCAGCAGAGAAGTGGCCAGACAAGAGACCCAGTACTTC. Its protein product is CATSREVARQETQYF.

V usage is TRBV19 and J usage is TRBJ1-2; 9 bases fit TRBD1. The CDR3 has 16 amino acids. V lost 9 bases and J lost 0; bases outside the gene matches: 11. CDR1 LNHDA and CDR2 SQIVND come from the germline V gene (reference sequence). The CDR3: CARTGTGRTANYGYTF. The CDR3 nucleotides read TGTGCCAGGACCGGGACAGGGAGGACCGCTAACTATGGCTACACCTTC.

This rearrangement joins TRBV7-2 to TRBJ1-2, with TRBD1 matching 7 bases. The CDR3 sequence is 14 residues long. Germline trimming cut 4 bases from V and 3 bases from J; bases unmatched to any gene: 5. The V gene's germline CDR1 is SGHTA and CDR2 FQGNSA. CDR3 loop: CASSSTGWDYGYTF. CDR3 nucleotide sequence: TGTGCCAGCAGCTCGACAGGGTGGGACTATGGCTACACCTTC.

DNA of the CDR3: TGTGCCAGCAGCCAAGAACGGAGAATGAACTACGAGCAGTACTTC. Protein sequence: CASSQERRMNYEQYF. V usage is TRBV14 and J usage is TRBJ2-7; D gene uncertain. The CDR3 runs to 15 residues. Germline V gene sequence: CDR1 SGHDN, CDR2 FVKESK. V was pared by 0 bases and J by 3 bases, with 12 bases between.

The chain joins TRBV28 to TRBJ1-2; a weak D match, TRBD1 (6 bases). CDR1 is MDHEN and CDR2 is SYDVKM in the germline V gene. The CDR3 totals 13 residues. Trimming removed 5 bases from V and 4 bases from J, with 11 bases in between. The CDR3 reads CASSPDRSYGYTF. CDR3 nucleotides: TGTGCCAGCAGTCCGGACAGATCCTATGGCTACACCTTC.

J is TRBJ2-1 and V is TRBV19; D ambiguous. Germline CDR1 LNHDA, CDR2 SQIVND (reference sequence). V dropped 3 bases and J dropped 9 bases, with 12 bases sitting between them. The CDR3 has 13 residues. Here the CDR3 DNA reads TGTGCCAGTAGTATCATGGATTCAGGTGAGCAGTTCTTC. It is translated as CASSIMDSGEQFF.

This sequence joins TRBV5-6 and TRBJ2-7, with a weak D call TRBD1 (5 bases). Germline assignment: CDR1 SGHDT and CDR2 YYEEEE. Between the trimmed V and J ends, which lost 5 bases and 2 bases, there was a span of 14 bases. The length of the CDR3 is 14 residues. The DNA for the CDR3 is TGTGCCAGCAGGGCAGGGCCCCAAACCTACGAGCAGTACTTC. Its translation is CASRAGPQTYEQYF.